Each of the 32 T cell receptor beta chains below was sequenced from the same sample in a study of T cell changes during pregnancy in multiple sclerosis. Only in-frame clones appear in the TCRdb table, and some are missing; sequencing was by immunoSEQ multiplex PCR. The sample has approximately 50,000 clones, roughly 91% seen once. The material was peripheral blood, obtained in the second trimester of pregnancy. These receptors were taken from a female donor with multiple sclerosis, enrolled in a pregnancy study.

This chain connects TRBV10-2 to TRBJ2-2; tentative D call: TRBD2 (7 bases). Germline V gene sequence: CDR1 WSHSY, CDR2 SAAADI. The V end was cut by 6 bases, the J end by 5 bases, with 16 bases between. This CDR3 contains 15 residues. The CDR3 DNA is TGCGCCAGCAGCGAAGGACTAGGGGGGACCGGGGAGCTGTTTTTT. It is translated as CASSEGLGGTGELFF.

The chain combines TRBV29-1 with TRBJ1-2; no firm D call. CDR1 SQVTM and CDR2 ANQGSEA come from the germline V gene. The CDR3 has 12 amino acids. V was trimmed by 4 bases and J by 1 base, leaving 7 bases between them. The CDR3 loop reads CSVATVNYGYTF. The CDR3 DNA follows: TGCAGCGTTGCTACAGTTAACTATGGCTACACCTTC.

The DNA for the CDR3 is TGCGCCAGCAGCCCACAGGGGGCGAGCTTTGAAGCTTTCTTT. Translating it yields CASSPQGASFEAFF. The gene calls are TRBV5-1 and TRBJ1-1; 9 nucleotides line up with TRBD1. The germline gives CDR1 SGHRS, CDR2 YFSETQ. V gave up 4 bases and J gave up 7 bases; unmatched junction bases: 8. The CDR3 has 14 residues. The whole variable domain, remainder taken from reference TRBV5-1 and TRBJ1-1, is KAGVTQTPRYLIKTRGQQVTLSCSPISGHRSVSWYQQTPGQGLQFLFEYFSETQRNKGNFPGRFSGRQFSNSRSEMNVSTLELGDSALYLCASSPQGASFEAFFGQGTRLTVV.

The chain has TRBV15 and TRBJ2-1, with D perhaps TRBD1 (6 bases). This CDR3 has 15 residues. Trimming removed 0 bases at V and 0 bases at J, with 6 bases between. Germline lookup yields CDR1 LNHNV and CDR2 YYDKDF (reference sequence). CDR3 in DNA: TGTGCCACCAGCAGAGAAGGGGGCTCCTACAATGAGCAGTTCTTC. Translated, it gives CATSREGGSYNEQFF. The full variable domain, with the rest looked up from reference TRBV15 and TRBJ2-1, is DAMVIQNPRYQVTQFGKPVTLSCSQTLNHNVMYWYQQKSSQAPKLLFHYYDKDFNNEADTPDNFQSRRPNTSFCFLDIRSPGLGDTAMYLCATSREGGSYNEQFFGPGTRLTVL.

CDR3 DNA sequence: TGCGCCAGCAGCCAAGACACCGGGACTAGCGGGGGCAAGTCATTCGGCGAGCAGTACTTC. Translating gives CASSQDTGTSGGKSFGEQYF. This sequence joins TRBV4-1 and TRBJ2-7; 14 nucleotides match TRBD2. Looked up from germline, CDR1 is MGHRA and CDR2 is YSYEKL. With V trimmed by 0 bases and J by 6 bases, 16 bases remained unmatched. The CDR3 has 20 residues.

The table lists this clone with a few counts. The chain combines TRBV6-7 with TRBJ1-1, with D tentatively TRBD1 (5 bases). TRBV6-7 is given ORF status, its function remaining uncertain. Trimming took off 10 bases at V and 5 bases at J, with 11 bases between the two ends. The CDR3 contains 11 residues. This CDR3 is CAIMGGTEAFF. DNA of the CDR3: TGTGCCATAATGGGGGGAACTGAAGCTTTCTTT.

This clone appeared a single time. The rearrangement uses TRBV5-1 and TRBJ2-7, with 7 bases lining up with TRBD1. The V and J ends lost 3 bases and 6 bases, in that order; junction bases with no gene match: 3. In germline, CDR1 is SGHRS, CDR2 YFSETQ. The CDR3 has 12 residues. CDR3 nucleotides: TGCGCCAGCAGCTGGGACAGCCGCGAGCAGTACTTC. It is translated as CASSWDSREQYF.

The chain carries TRBV29-1 and TRBJ1-2; TRBD1 matches at 9 bases. J lost 3 bases, V lost 7 bases, and 6 bases had no gene match. Germline V gene data show CDR1 as SQVTM and CDR2 as ANQGSEA. The CDR3 spans 13 residues. The CDR3 sequence: CSAQRDRDYGYTF. CDR3 in DNA: TGCAGCGCCCAAAGGGACAGGGACTATGGCTACACCTTC.

V and J are TRBV25-1 and TRBJ2-5; 7 bases map to TRBD1. The CDR3 contains 13 residues. Per the germline V gene, CDR1 is MGHDK and CDR2 is SYGVNS. After removal of 4 bases from V and 4 bases from J, the junction contained 3 bases not matched to a gene. The CDR3 region is CASSAQGLETQYF. The CDR3, as DNA: TGTGCCAGCAGTGCACAGGGGTTAGAGACCCAGTACTTC.

The rearrangement links TRBV5-1 to TRBJ1-4; D not resolved. The CDR3 runs to 15 residues. V lost 2 bases and J lost 3, with 11 bases in between. Per germline, CDR1 SGHRS and CDR2 YFSETQ. The CDR3 DNA reads as TGCGCCAGCAGCTTTGAGGGATTCCCTAATGAAAAACTGTTTTTT. Translated, it gives CASSFEGFPNEKLFF. Drawing the rest from reference TRBV5-1 and TRBJ1-4, the complete variable domain is KAGVTQTPRYLIKTRGQQVTLSCSPISGHRSVSWYQQTPGQGLQFLFEYFSETQRNKGNFPGRFSGRQFSNSRSEMNVSTLELGDSALYLCASSFEGFPNEKLFFGSGTQLSVL.

The chain recombines TRBV5-1 with TRBJ1-1, with D possibly being TRBD1 (6 bases). V was trimmed by 5 bases and J by 1 base, leaving 9 bases between them. Germline V CDR1 and CDR2: SGHRS, YFSETQ. The length of the CDR3 is 13 residues. The CDR3: CASRVTGNTEAFF. The CDR3 bases are TGCGCCAGCAGGGTGACAGGGAACACTGAAGCTTTCTTT.

The chain couples TRBV6-5 to TRBJ1-1, with D tentatively TRBD1 (5 bases). The CDR3 contains 15 residues. The germline V gene has CDR1 MNHEY and CDR2 SVGAGI. V shed 6 bases and J shed 1 base, with 15 bases lying between them. The CDR3 nucleotides read TGTGCCAGCAGACCCTTTTGGGGGGGGAACACTGAAGCTTTCTTT. As protein: CASRPFWGGNTEAFF.

The chain links TRBV5-4 to TRBJ2-1, with 8 bases that match TRBD2. CDR3 length equals 16 residues. V shed 0 bases, J shed 9 bases, and the junction held 11 bases outside the gene matches. Germline CDR1 reads SGHNT; CDR2 reads YYREEE (reference sequence). The CDR3 protein is CASSLAGLAGGSEQFF. The CDR3 nucleotides are TGTGCCAGCAGCTTGGCCGGACTAGCTGGGGGGAGTGAGCAGTTCTTC.

The chain combines TRBV28 with TRBJ1-1; D is unclear. The ends were cut back, 6 bases at V and 3 bases at J, with 20 bases in the middle. CDR3 length equals 16 residues. The germline CDR1 and CDR2 sequences are MDHEN and SYDVKM. The CDR3 here is CASSPLIWLFDTEAFF. Here the CDR3 DNA reads TGTGCCAGCAGCCCTCTGATCTGGCTGTTTGACACTGAAGCTTTCTTT.

V usage is TRBV2 and J usage is TRBJ1-5; D gene unclear. Germline loops: CDR1 SNHLY, CDR2 FYNNEI. V lost 4 bases to trimming and J lost 6 bases, with 16 bases between them. This CDR3 has 15 residues. CDR3 protein: CASSAGFANLQPQHF. CDR3 sequence (DNA): TGTGCCAGCAGTGCGGGTTTTGCCAACCTTCAGCCCCAGCATTTT.

This clone was detected only once. V usage is TRBV18 and J usage is TRBJ1-1; D ambiguous. The CDR3 is 13 residues long. Looked up from germline, CDR1 is KGHSH and CDR2 is LQKENI. V was cut by 4 bases and J by 1 base, with 7 bases left in between. The CDR3 sequence is CASSQNTNTEAFF. CDR3 in DNA: TGTGCCAGCTCACAGAACACGAACACTGAAGCTTTCTTT.

The V gene is TRBV14, the J gene TRBJ2-7, with 8 bases fitting TRBD1. V lost 4 bases to trimming and J lost 6 bases; unmatched junction nucleotides: 8. The CDR3 spans 14 residues. Germline V gene sequence: CDR1 SGHDN, CDR2 FVKESK. As DNA, the CDR3 is TGTGCCAGCAGCCGGTCTCAAACAGGGGGCGAGCAGTACTTC. Encoded protein: CASSRSQTGGEQYF.

With regard to this clone: Mismatch with germline at one junction end may stem from a read error. The gene calls are TRBV11-1 and TRBJ1-1; D not resolved. The germline V gene encodes CDR1 SGHAT and CDR2 FQDESV (reference sequence). The CDR3 is 17 residues long. In DNA, the CDR3 is TGTGCCGGCAGCTTGTTAGCCGCCAGCCGCACAAACACTGAAGCTTTCTTT. This codes for CAGSLLAASRTNTEAFF.

This clone appeared once. The V and J genes are TRBV2 and TRBJ2-7; 12 nucleotides agree with TRBD2. This CDR3 region has 13 residues. The germline CDR1 and CDR2 sequences are SNHLY and FYNNEI. With V trimmed by 9 bases and J by 3 bases, 3 bases remained unmatched. CDR3 amino acids: CASQGLAGYEQYF. DNA of the CDR3: TGTGCCAGTCAGGGACTAGCGGGCTACGAGCAGTACTTC.

The chain has TRBV4-1 and TRBJ1-1; tentative D call: TRBD1 (5 bases). Germline lookup yields CDR1 MGHRA and CDR2 YSYEKL. V lost 1 base, J lost 6 bases, and 15 bases lay in between. CDR3 length: 15 residues. The CDR3 sequence is CASSQVGEGPPEAFF. In DNA form, the CDR3 reads TGCGCCAGCAGCCAAGTTGGGGAGGGGCCCCCTGAAGCTTTCTTT.

The chain has TRBV18 and TRBJ1-2, with TRBD1 matching over 9 bases. The CDR3 totals 15 residues. V lost 0 bases to trimming and J lost 5 bases; unmatched junction nucleotides: 4. CDR1 is KGHSH, CDR2 LQKENI, per germline. CDR3 nucleotides: TGTGCCAGCTCACCACCGGGACAGGGTATTTATGGCTACACCTTC. As protein: CASSPPGQGIYGYTF. The full variable domain, rest sourced from reference TRBV18 and TRBJ1-2, is NAGVMQNPRHLVRRRGQEARLRCSPMKGHSHVYWYRQLPEEGLKFMVYLQKENIIDESGMPKERFSAEFPKEGPSILRIQQVVRGDSAAYFCASSPPGQGIYGYTFGSGTRLTVV.

V and J are TRBV19 and TRBJ2-7; the match to TRBD1 covers 8 bases. CDR1 and CDR2 from the germline V gene are LNHDA and SQIVND (reference sequence). This CDR3 has 14 amino acids. Trimming took 4 bases from V and 3 from J; bases not matched to a gene: 5. The CDR3 sequence: CASSRGTGSYEQYF. The CDR3 DNA sequence: TGTGCCAGTAGTAGAGGGACAGGAAGCTACGAGCAGTACTTC.

CDR3 bases: TGCGCCAGCAGCCGCAGACTAGCGGGGGGGCTCACAGATACGCAGTATTTT. It is translated as CASSRRLAGGLTDTQYF. The chain carries TRBV10-2 and TRBJ2-3; 14 bases agree with TRBD2. With V trimmed by 6 bases and J by 2 bases, 7 bases remained unmatched. This CDR3 comprises 17 residues. Germline lookup yields CDR1 WSHSY and CDR2 SAAADI.

The chain employs TRBV18 and TRBJ2-1; 7 nucleotides align to TRBD2. CDR3 size: 16 residues. V lost 1 base to trimming and J lost 7 bases; unmatched junction nucleotides: 10. Germline V gene data show CDR1 as KGHSH and CDR2 as LQKENI. The CDR3 loop is CASSPRGGVGANEQFF. The CDR3 nucleotides read TGTGCCAGCTCACCACGCGGGGGTGTTGGGGCGAATGAGCAGTTCTTC.

The V call is TRBV5-1, the J call TRBJ1-6, with D possibly matching TRBD1 (5 bases). The V end was cut by 0 bases, the J end by 7 bases, with 5 bases between. Germline assignment: CDR1 SGHRS and CDR2 YFSETQ. The CDR3 runs to 13 residues. The CDR3 sequence is CASSLEGNSPLHF. CDR3 DNA: TGCGCCAGCAGCTTGGAGGGGAATTCACCCCTCCACTTT. Supplemented by reference TRBV5-1 and TRBJ1-6, the full variable domain reads KAGVTQTPRYLIKTRGQQVTLSCSPISGHRSVSWYQQTPGQGLQFLFEYFSETQRNKGNFPGRFSGRQFSNSRSEMNVSTLELGDSALYLCASSLEGNSPLHFGNGTRLTVT.

The chain is built from TRBV5-1 and TRBJ1-2; a possible D gene is TRBD1 (6 bases). The CDR3 covers 14 residues. V was trimmed by 6 bases and J by 4 bases, leaving 16 bases between them. In germline, CDR1 is SGHRS, CDR2 YFSETQ. The CDR3 spells CASKGQSVSYGYTF. DNA for the CDR3: TGCGCCAGCAAGGGACAATCGGTGAGCTATGGCTACACCTTC.

The genes are TRBV5-4 and TRBJ1-1; D gene ambiguous. This CDR3 has 14 amino acids. Between the trimmed V and J ends, which lost 0 bases and 4 bases, there was a span of 10 bases. CDR1 SGHNT and CDR2 YYREEE come from the germline V gene (reference sequence). The CDR3 sequence is CASSLGREGTEAFF. The CDR3 bases are TGTGCCAGCAGCTTGGGAAGGGAGGGCACTGAAGCTTTCTTT.

The chain combines TRBV25-1 with TRBJ2-1; possibly TRBD1 for D (6 bases). Looked up from germline, CDR1 is MGHDK and CDR2 is SYGVNS. The CDR3 contains 15 residues. With 3 bases removed from V and 6 bases from J, the gap between germline ends came to 15 bases. In nucleotides, the CDR3 is TGTGCCAGCAGTGACCGGACAGCGTTTGTCAATGAGCAGTTCTTC. Its protein product is CASSDRTAFVNEQFF. Combining the CDR3 with reference TRBV25-1 and TRBJ2-1 gives the whole variable domain EADIYQTPRYLVIGTGKKITLECSQTMGHDKMYWYQQDPGMELHLIHYSYGVNSTEKGDLSSESTVSRIRTEHFPLTLESARPSHTSQYLCASSDRTAFVNEQFFGPGTRLTVL.

The chain has TRBV5-1 and TRBJ1-2; possibly TRBD1 for D (5 bases). Trimming shortened V by 0 bases and J by 10 bases, and 13 bases separated the two germline ends. The CDR3 is made up of 13 amino acids. The germline V gene encodes CDR1 SGHRS and CDR2 YFSETQ. CDR3 protein: CASSLEGPRVYTF. For the CDR3, the DNA is TGCGCCAGCAGCTTGGAGGGGCCTCGGGTCTACACCTTC.

This rearrangement joins TRBV28 to TRBJ2-7; weak D call: TRBD1 (6 bases). Germline V CDR1 and CDR2: MDHEN, SYDVKM. The ends were cut back, 6 bases at V and 0 bases at J, with 15 bases in the middle. This CDR3 contains 15 residues. CDR3 nucleotide sequence: TGTGCCAGCAGCCCCATAGGGGGAAGCTCCTACGAGCAGTACTTC. Protein sequence: CASSPIGGSSYEQYF.

The chain is built from TRBV18 and TRBJ2-7; tentatively, D is TRBD2 (5 bases). This CDR3 is 14 amino acids long. Trimming cost V 2 bases and J 1 base, with 9 bases left between them. CDR1 KGHSH and CDR2 LQKENI come from the germline V gene. DNA of the CDR3: TGTGCCAGCTCACCAGGGAGTGCGTCCTACGAGCAGTACTTC. Translating it yields CASSPGSASYEQYF.

J is TRBJ2-7 and V is TRBV4-2, with 7 nucleotides matching TRBD2. CDR1 and CDR2 from the germline V gene are LGHNA and YNFKEQ. The CDR3 spans 14 residues. The J segment lost 0 bases and the V segment lost 6 bases, leaving 5 bases of the junction unmatched. CDR3 DNA sequence: TGTGCCAGCAGTGGGGACTACAACTCCTACGAGCAGTACTTC. Encoded protein: CASSGDYNSYEQYF.